This record looks at one T cell receptor beta chain sequence and its context. The data originate from a study of T-cell reconstitution after alpha-beta-depleted transplantation in children. The TCRbeta library incorporated unique molecular identifiers. TCRdb reprocessed the PCR reads with MiXCR, giving one entry per CDR3 protein. The sample lists a few hundred thousand distinct CDR3 sequences, approximately 20% occurring once. Trimming took 3 bases from V and 4 from J, leaving 9 bases between them. CDR3 size: 13 residues. This chain joins TRBV12-3 or TRBV12-4 and TRBJ1-1; maybe TRBD1 (5 bases). The input for sequencing was PBMCs from the stem cell graft donor, taken from the stem cell graft. The receptor was isolated from a human donor who donated a stem cell graft to a child with acute lymphoblastic leukemia. The CDR3 is CASSFGRGTEAFF. CDR3 bases: TGTGCCAGCAGTTTTGGGAGGGGCACTGAAGCTTTCTTT.